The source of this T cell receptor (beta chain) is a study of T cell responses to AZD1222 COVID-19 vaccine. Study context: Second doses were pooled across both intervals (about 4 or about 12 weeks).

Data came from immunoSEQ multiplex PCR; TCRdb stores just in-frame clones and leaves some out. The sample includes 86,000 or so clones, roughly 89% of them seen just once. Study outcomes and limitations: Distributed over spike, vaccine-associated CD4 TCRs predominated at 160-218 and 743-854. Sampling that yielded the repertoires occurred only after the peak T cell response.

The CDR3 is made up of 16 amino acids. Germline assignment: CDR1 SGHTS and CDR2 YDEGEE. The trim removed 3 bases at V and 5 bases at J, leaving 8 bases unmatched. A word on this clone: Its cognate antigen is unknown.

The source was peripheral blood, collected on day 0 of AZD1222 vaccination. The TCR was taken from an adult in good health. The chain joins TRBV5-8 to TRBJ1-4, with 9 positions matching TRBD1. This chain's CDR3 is CASSSLVGQGNEKLFF. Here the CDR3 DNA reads TGTGCCAGCAGCTCGCTCGTGGGACAGGGAAATGAAAAACTGTTTTTT.